This T cell receptor (beta chain) was captured in a study of blood T cell repertoires in COVID-19. Study context: Sample material is recorded as cDNA or gDNA derived from T cells, B-cell-depleted T cells, or PBMCs.

Germline V gives CDR1 LNHDA, CDR2 SQIVND (reference sequence). The V and J ends lost 5 bases and 4 bases, in that order; junction bases with no gene match: 2. This CDR3 region has 13 residues. Sequenced by immunoSEQ multiplex PCR; TCRdb stores in-frame clones only, minus some. The sample yields 200,000 or so clones, around 84% seen once. The sequenced material came from peripheral blood. The genes are TRBV19 and TRBJ2-7; 10 nucleotides match TRBD1. The TCR comes from a woman aged 55 to 70 who had recovered from COVID-19. The CDR3 nucleotides are TGTGCCAGTAGTGGGGACAGGGGATACGAGCAGTACTTC. Its protein is CASSGDRGYEQYF.